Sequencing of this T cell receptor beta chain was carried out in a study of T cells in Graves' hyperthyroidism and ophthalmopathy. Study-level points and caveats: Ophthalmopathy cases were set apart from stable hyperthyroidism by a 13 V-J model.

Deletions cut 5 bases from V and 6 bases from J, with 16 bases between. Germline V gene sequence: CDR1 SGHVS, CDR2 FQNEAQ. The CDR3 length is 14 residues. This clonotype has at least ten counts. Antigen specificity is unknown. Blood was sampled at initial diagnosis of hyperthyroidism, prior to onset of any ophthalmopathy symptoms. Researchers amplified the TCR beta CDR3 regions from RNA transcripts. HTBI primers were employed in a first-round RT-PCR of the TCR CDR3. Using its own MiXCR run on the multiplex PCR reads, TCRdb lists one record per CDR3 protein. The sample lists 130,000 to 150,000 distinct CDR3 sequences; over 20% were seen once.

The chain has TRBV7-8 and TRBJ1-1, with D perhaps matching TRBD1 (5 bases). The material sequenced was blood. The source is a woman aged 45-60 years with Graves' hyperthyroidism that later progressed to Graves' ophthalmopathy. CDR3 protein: CASSQRDSTAEAFF. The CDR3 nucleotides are TGTGCCAGCAGCCAACGAGACAGTACGGCTGAAGCTTTCTTT.